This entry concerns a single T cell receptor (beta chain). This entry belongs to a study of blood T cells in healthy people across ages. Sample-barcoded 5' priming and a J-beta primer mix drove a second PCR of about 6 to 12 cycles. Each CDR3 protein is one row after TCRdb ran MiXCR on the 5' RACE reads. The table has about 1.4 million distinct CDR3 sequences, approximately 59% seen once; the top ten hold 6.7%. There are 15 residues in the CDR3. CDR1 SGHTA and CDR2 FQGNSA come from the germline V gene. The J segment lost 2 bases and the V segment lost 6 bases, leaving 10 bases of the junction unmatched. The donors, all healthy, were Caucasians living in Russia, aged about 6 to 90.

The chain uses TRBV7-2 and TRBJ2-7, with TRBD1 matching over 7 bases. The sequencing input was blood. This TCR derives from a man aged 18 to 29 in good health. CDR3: CASSKIPGQPYEQYF. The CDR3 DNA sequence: TGTGCCAGCAGTAAAATTCCGGGACAGCCCTACGAGCAGTACTTC. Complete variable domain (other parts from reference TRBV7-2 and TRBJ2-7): GAGVSQSPSNKVTEKGKDVELRCDPISGHTALYWYRQSLGQGLEFLIYFQGNSAPDKSGLPSDRFSAERTGGSVSTLTIQRTQQEDSAVYLCASSKIPGQPYEQYFGPGTRLTVT.